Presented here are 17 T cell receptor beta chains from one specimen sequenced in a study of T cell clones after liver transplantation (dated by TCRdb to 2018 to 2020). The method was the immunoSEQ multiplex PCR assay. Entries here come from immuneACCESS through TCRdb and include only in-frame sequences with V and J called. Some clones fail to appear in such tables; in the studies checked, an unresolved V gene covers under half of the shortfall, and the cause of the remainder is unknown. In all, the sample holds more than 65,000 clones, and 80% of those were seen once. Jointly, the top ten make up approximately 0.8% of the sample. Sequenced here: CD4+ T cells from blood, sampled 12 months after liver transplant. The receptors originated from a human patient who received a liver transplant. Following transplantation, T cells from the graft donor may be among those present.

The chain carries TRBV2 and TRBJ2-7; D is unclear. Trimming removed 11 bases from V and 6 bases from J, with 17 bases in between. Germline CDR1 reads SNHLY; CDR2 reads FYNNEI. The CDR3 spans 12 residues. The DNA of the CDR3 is TGTGCCGGCCGGCCTTCTGTAGGCGAGCAGTACTTC. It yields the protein CAGRPSVGEQYF.

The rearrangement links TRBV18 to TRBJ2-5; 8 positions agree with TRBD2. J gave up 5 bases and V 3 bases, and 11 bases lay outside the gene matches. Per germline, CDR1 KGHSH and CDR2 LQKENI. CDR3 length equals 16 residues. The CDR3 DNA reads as TGTGCCAGCTCACCCGTCGGAAGCGGGAGTACGGAGACCCAGTACTTC. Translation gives CASSPVGSGSTETQYF.

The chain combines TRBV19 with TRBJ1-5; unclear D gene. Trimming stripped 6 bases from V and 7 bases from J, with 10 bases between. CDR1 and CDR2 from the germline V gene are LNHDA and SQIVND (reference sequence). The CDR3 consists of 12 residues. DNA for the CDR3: TGTGCCAGTAGCCCAGGTACCCAGCCCCAGCATTTT. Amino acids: CASSPGTQPQHF.

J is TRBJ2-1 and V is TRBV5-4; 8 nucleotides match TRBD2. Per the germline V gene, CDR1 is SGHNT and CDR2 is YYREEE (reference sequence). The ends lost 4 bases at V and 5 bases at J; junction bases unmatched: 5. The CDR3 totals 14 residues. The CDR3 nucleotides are TGTGCCAGCAGCCCAGGGACTAGGGACAATGAGCAGTTCTTC. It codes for CASSPGTRDNEQFF.

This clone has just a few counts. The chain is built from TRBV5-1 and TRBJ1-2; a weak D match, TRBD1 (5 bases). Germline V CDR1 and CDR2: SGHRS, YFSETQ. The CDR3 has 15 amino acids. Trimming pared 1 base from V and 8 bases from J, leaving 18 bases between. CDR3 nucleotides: TGCGCCAGCAGCTTGATGGGAGGGCAGGGAGGAGGCTACACCTTC. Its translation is CASSLMGGQGGGYTF. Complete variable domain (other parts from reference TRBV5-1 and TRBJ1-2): KAGVTQTPRYLIKTRGQQVTLSCSPISGHRSVSWYQQTPGQGLQFLFEYFSETQRNKGNFPGRFSGRQFSNSRSEMNVSTLELGDSALYLCASSLMGGQGGGYTFGSGTRLTVV.

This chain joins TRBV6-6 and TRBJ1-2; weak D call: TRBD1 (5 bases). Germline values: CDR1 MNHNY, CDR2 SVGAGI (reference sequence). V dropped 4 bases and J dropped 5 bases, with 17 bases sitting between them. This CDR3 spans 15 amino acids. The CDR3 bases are TGTGCCAGCAGTTTCCCTGCCGACGGGGGGTATGGCTACACCTTC. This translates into CASSFPADGGYGYTF.

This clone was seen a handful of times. Here the CDR3 reads CASSSDTPLYGYTF. The CDR3 DNA follows: TGTGCCAGCAGCTCCGATACACCACTTTATGGCTACACCTTC. This chain connects TRBV7-9 to TRBJ1-2; unclear D gene. Germline loops: CDR1 SEHNR, CDR2 FQNEAQ (reference sequence). The CDR3 loop spans 14 amino acids. Trimming removed 4 bases from V and 5 bases from J, with 14 bases in between.

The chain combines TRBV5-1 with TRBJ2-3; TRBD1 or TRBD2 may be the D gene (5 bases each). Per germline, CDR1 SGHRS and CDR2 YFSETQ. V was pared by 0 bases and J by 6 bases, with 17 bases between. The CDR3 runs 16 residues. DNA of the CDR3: TGCGCCAGCAGCTTGGGGGGGACCACGGCTAGGGATACGCAGTATTTT. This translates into CASSLGGTTARDTQYF.

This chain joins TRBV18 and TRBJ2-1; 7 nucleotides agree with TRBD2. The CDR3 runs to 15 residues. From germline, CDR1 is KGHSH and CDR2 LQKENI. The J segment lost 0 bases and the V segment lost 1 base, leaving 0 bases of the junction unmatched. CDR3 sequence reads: CASSPRGGSYNEQFF. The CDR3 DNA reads TGTGCCAGCTCACCACGGGGGGGCTCCTACAATGAGCAGTTCTTC.

The CDR3 DNA reads TGTGCCAGCAGTTTAGCGGGGAAGGATACGCAGTATTTT. Protein: CASSLAGKDTQYF. V usage is TRBV28 and J usage is TRBJ2-3; the D gene is possibly TRBD2 (6 bases). CDR1 is MDHEN and CDR2 is SYDVKM in the germline V gene. The V end lost 2 bases, the J end lost 6 bases, and 9 bases lay between the germline ends. CDR3 length: 13 amino acids.

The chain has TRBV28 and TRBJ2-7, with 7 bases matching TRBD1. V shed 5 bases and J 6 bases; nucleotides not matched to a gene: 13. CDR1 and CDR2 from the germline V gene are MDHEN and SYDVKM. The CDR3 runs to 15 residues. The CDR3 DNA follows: TGTGCCAGCAGTCGGCCCACCAGGGACAGCGGCGAGCAGTACTTC. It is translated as CASSRPTRDSGEQYF.

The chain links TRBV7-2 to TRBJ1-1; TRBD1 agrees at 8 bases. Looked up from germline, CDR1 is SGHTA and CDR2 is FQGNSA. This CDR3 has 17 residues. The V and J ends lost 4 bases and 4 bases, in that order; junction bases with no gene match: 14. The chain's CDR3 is CASSSGHRGIWGTEAFF. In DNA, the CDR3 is TGTGCCAGCAGCTCGGGCCACAGGGGGATTTGGGGCACTGAAGCTTTCTTT.

The CDR3 spells CASSLAGQDNEQFF. The DNA for the CDR3 is TGCGCCAGCAGCTTAGCGGGACAAGACAATGAGCAGTTCTTC. The chain links TRBV5-1 to TRBJ2-1; D is possibly TRBD2 (7 bases). Between the trimmed V and J ends, which lost 2 bases and 5 bases, there was a span of 11 bases. CDR1 and CDR2 from the germline V gene are SGHRS and YFSETQ. There are 14 residues in the CDR3.

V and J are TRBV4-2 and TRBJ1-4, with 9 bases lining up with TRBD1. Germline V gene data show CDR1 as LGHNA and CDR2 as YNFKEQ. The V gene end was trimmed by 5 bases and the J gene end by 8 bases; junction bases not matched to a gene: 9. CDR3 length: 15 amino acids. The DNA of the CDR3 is TGTGCCAGCAGCTCACCGGGACAGGGTGGAGAAAAACTGTTTTTT. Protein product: CASSSPGQGGEKLFF.

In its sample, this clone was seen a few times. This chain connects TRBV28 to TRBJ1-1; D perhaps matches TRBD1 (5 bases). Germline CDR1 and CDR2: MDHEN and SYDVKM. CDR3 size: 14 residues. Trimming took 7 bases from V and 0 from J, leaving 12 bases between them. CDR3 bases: TGTGCCAGCATGCGTAGGGGAATGAACACTGAAGCTTTCTTT. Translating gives CASMRRGMNTEAFF.

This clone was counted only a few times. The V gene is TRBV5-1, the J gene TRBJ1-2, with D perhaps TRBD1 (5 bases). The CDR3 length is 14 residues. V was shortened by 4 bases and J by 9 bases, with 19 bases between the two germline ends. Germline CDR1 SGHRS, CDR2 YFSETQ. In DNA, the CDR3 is TGCGCCAGCAGCGCTGACAGTTGGGACCTTAGCTACACCTTC. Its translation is CASSADSWDLSYTF.

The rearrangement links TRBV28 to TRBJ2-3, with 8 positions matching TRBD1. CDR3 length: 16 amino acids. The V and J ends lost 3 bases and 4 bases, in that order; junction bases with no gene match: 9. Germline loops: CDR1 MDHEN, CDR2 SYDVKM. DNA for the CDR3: TGTGCCAGCAGTTTTCTCAGGGGGCGAGGGGCAGATACGCAGTATTTT. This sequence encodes CASSFLRGRGADTQYF.